The TCR beta chain under discussion was sequenced for a study of early T cells in non-severe SARS-CoV-2 infection (dated by TCRdb to about 2021). At the level of the whole study: Because TCR sequencing relied on bulk RNA taken from unsorted whole blood, pairing of alpha and beta chains was not possible.

This was a case-control study nested in a cohort of healthcare workers in London, UK, who had nasopharyngeal swab PCR tests and blood samples taken every week. Between 23 and 31 March 2020, the week of the UK lockdown, healthcare workers were enrolled and then followed up weekly for as long as 16 weeks. Results and caveats for the whole study, not just this receptor: Matching against VDJdb was skewed toward anti-spike CD8 responses, likely underestimated virus-specific expansions, and missed private and CD4 specificities.

The table lists this clonotype with a few counts. It lacks a known antigen. One base away there is no much larger clone; base qualities are not given. Receptor libraries were prepared by 5' RACE. TCRdb lists the instrument as NextSeq 500. In the TCR library protocol, unique molecular identifiers were attached to individual cDNA molecules to correct for PCR bias and sequencing error. Both TCR alpha and beta chains were sequenced, and tight co-correlation was observed between alpha and beta sequence abundances in each sample. The authors processed their data as follows. Decombinator V4 was used to perform V gene, J gene and CDR3 annotation of TCR sequences. TCRs were defined as expanded if a significant change between any two time points was detected under a Poisson model with p below 0.0001. TCR abundances were normalised to the total number of TCRs sequenced in each sample and reported as counts per million. VDJdb, accessed 1 November 2021, was searched for CMV, EBV and SARS-CoV-2 annotated TCRs, excluding TCRs annotated for multiple antigens. TCRdb's own reprocessing of the public reads used fastp at Q25 and MiXCR and kept productive beta chains. All rows with the same CDR3 protein become a single entry with the most common DNA and genes. None of the V and J calls come from the authors' own analysis; TCRdb made them. The table for this sample lists about 110,000 distinct CDR3 sequences; roughly 12% of them were counted only once. The ten largest clones represent around 4% of the sample.

The material sequenced was whole blood, taken at baseline. This clonotype was obtained from an adult who was a healthcare worker with PCR-confirmed SARS-CoV-2 infection or an uninfected control (not recorded which).

The CDR3 region has the sequence CSARSSPNTEAFF. The bases are TGCAGTGCTAGGTCCAGTCCGAACACTGAAGCTTTCTTT. The rearranged segments are TRBV20-1 and TRBJ1-1, with no reliable assignment of the D segment. CDR1 DFQATT and CDR2 SNEGSKA are derived from the germline V gene (reference sequence). Spanning cysteine to phenylalanine, the CDR3 consists of 13 amino acids. This entry keeps only the CDR3 DNA: 39 bases, framed from base 1. V is shortened by 3 bases, J by 1 base, and the region joining them spans 9 bases.